The 21 T cell receptor beta chains given below trace back to one sample, sequenced in a study of T cells in women clearing cervical HPV infection. Repertoires were generated with immunoSEQ multiplex PCR, while TCRdb's copy carries only in-frame clones and drops some. The record lists tens of thousands of clones, of which the ten most abundant hold less than 6%. Material: blood buffy coat. The receptors were gathered from a woman between 18 and 75 years old with a cervical HPV16 infection that either progressed to CIN3+ or cleared (not recorded which).

About this clone itself: The sequence runs out 3 residues before the end of the CDR3; the remainder is reconstructed from the germline J gene. The J gene is TRBJ1-2, the V gene TRBV20-1; TRBD1 might be the D (6 bases). The germline CDR1 and CDR2 sequences are DFQATT and SNEGSKA (reference sequence). V dropped 2 bases and J dropped 6 bases, with 19 bases sitting between them. The CDR3 loop spans 15 amino acids. The CDR3 bases that were read are TGCAGTGCTAGATGGCCTGGGGGGGCCGTAGATGGC. It is translated as CSARWPGGAVDG. The entire CDR3 protein reads CSARWPGGAVDGYTF.

Notes on this clone: The sequenced fragment ends 3 residues before the CDR3 boundary, so the rest is inferred from the germline J gene. This rearrangement joins TRBV7-8 to TRBJ1-3; no clear D. Germline CDR1 is SGHVS and CDR2 is FQNEAQ. Trimming removed 2 bases at V and 0 bases at J, with 14 bases between. The CDR3 is made up of 17 amino acids. CDR3 in amino acids: CASSLSSGGSSGNTIYF. Incomplete CDR3 DNA: TGTGCCAGCAGCTTAAGTTCAGGAGGTAGCTCTGGAAACACC.

Worth noting for this clone: The CDR3 is cut off 3 residues early in the read; its end comes from the germline J gene. The V gene is TRBV5-1, the J gene TRBJ2-7; 7 nucleotides line up with TRBD1. V lost 0 bases to trimming and J lost 2 bases; unmatched junction nucleotides: 5. Germline lookup yields CDR1 SGHRS and CDR2 YFSETQ. This CDR3 spans 15 amino acids. The DNA read from the CDR3 is TGCGCCAGCAGCTTGGAGTCAGGGGGTCCCTACGAG. Translated, it gives CASSLESGGPYE. The whole CDR3 protein is CASSLESGGPYEQYF.

As regards this clone: The CDR3 is cut off 3 residues early in the read; its end comes from the germline J gene. V is TRBV13 and J is TRBJ2-2; TRBD1 might be the D (7 bases). The CDR3 runs 15 residues. V was cut by 3 bases and J by 5 bases, with 13 bases left in between. Germline V gives CDR1 PRHDT, CDR2 FYEKMQ (reference sequence). The CDR3 reads CASSFGGGGTGELFF. CDR3 bases read: TGTGCCAGCAGCTTTGGAGGGGGCGGGACCGGGGAG.

Of note for this clone: The read terminates 3 residues before the CDR3 end, so the remaining end is supplied by the germline J gene. The chain joins TRBV18 to TRBJ1-2; 8 bases fit TRBD1. CDR3 length: 16 residues. Germline assignment: CDR1 KGHSH and CDR2 LQKENI. Partial CDR3 DNA: TGTGCCAGCTCAGCCCGAGTAGATGGACAGGGCAAAGGC. It encodes CASSARVDGQGKG. The entire CDR3 sequence reads CASSARVDGQGKGYTF.

Comment on this clone: The read comes to an end 3 residues before the CDR3 does, leaving the germline J gene to fill in the end. The chain recombines TRBV2 with TRBJ1-4; TRBD1 matches 7 bases. Trimming took 5 bases from V and 7 from J; bases not matched to a gene: 7. The V gene's germline CDR1 is SNHLY and CDR2 FYNNEI. This CDR3 comprises 14 residues. CDR3: CASSNRGFGEKLFF. CDR3 DNA, as far as it was read: TGTGCCAGCAGTAACAGGGGTTTCGGTGAAAAA.

About this clone: The read terminates 3 residues before the CDR3 end, so the remaining end is supplied by the germline J gene. The rearrangement joins TRBV7-6 to TRBJ2-1; 15 nucleotides agree with TRBD2. This CDR3 comprises 18 residues. V trimming: 5 bases; J trimming: 5 bases; junction bases outside the gene matches: 10. Germline CDR1 reads SGHVS; CDR2 reads FNYEAQ. This chain's CDR3 is CASSHPRTSGGENNEQFF. CDR3 DNA, as far as it was read: TGTGCCAGCAGCCATCCGAGGACTAGCGGGGGGGAAAACAATGAG.

Turning to this clone: The CDR3 is cut off 3 residues early in the read; its end comes from the germline J gene. J is TRBJ1-3 and V is TRBV18; D gene unclear. Germline CDR1 and CDR2: KGHSH and LQKENI. The CDR3 contains 16 residues. V was pared by 3 bases and J by 0 bases, with 12 bases between. CDR3 protein: CASSPAAPSSGNTIYF. The CDR3 bases that were read are TGTGCCAGCTCACCGGCGGCCCCGAGCTCTGGAAACACC.

Remarks on this clone: Read data end 3 residues before the CDR3 end; the end is taken from the germline J gene. V is TRBV19 and J is TRBJ2-5; 12 bases match TRBD2. The ends lost 11 bases at V and 7 bases at J; junction bases unmatched: 11. The CDR3 contains 14 residues. The germline gives CDR1 LNHDA, CDR2 SQIVND (reference sequence). The CDR3 bases that were read are TGTGCCTCCAAGACTAGCGGGGGCGCGGGGACC. It specifies CASKTSGGAGT. The complete CDR3 protein is CASKTSGGAGTQYF. The whole variable domain, remainder taken from reference TRBV19 and TRBJ2-5, is DGGITQSPKYLFRKEGQNVTLSCEQNLNHDAMYWYRQDPGQGLRLIYYSQIVNDFQKGDIAEGYSVSREKKESFPLTVTSAQKNPTAFYLCASKTSGGAGTQYFGPGTRLLVL.

Notes on this clone: Coverage ceases 3 residues before the CDR3 finishes, and the germline J gene fills in the end. The chain has TRBV14 and TRBJ2-2; a weak D match, TRBD1 (5 bases). The CDR3 is made up of 15 amino acids. The ends were cut back, 4 bases at V and 1 base at J, with 10 bases in the middle. Germline V CDR1 and CDR2: SGHDN, FVKESK. This CDR3 is CASSPDRWNTGELFF. Incomplete CDR3 DNA: TGTGCCAGCAGCCCCGACAGATGGAACACCGGGGAG.

As for this clone: The read terminates 3 residues before the CDR3 end, so the remaining end is supplied by the germline J gene. V is TRBV5-4 and J is TRBJ2-1; 9 bases are a match to TRBD2. The germline CDR1 and CDR2 sequences are SGHNT and YYREEE (reference sequence). This CDR3 is 15 amino acids long. V gave up 1 base and J gave up 9 bases; unmatched junction bases: 8. CDR3 sequence: CASSLRRGGQGEQFF. The CDR3 bases that were read are TGTGCCAGCAGCTTGAGGCGGGGGGGGCAGGGTGAG. Full variable domain (missing parts from reference TRBV5-4 and TRBJ2-1): ETGVTQSPTHLIKTRGQQVTLRCSSQSGHNTVSWYQQALGQGPQFIFQYYREEENGRGNFPPRFSGLQFPNYSSELNVNALELDDSALYLCASSLRRGGQGEQFFGPGTRLTVL.

On this clone: The read terminates 3 residues before the CDR3 end, so the remaining end is supplied by the germline J gene. The V and J genes are TRBV6-1 and TRBJ2-7, with D possibly TRBD2 on 5 matching bases. Germline assignment: CDR1 MNHNS and CDR2 SASEGT. Trimming removed 1 base at V and 6 bases at J, with 13 bases between. The CDR3 covers 14 residues. The CDR3 bases that were read are TGTGCCAGCAGTGAAGGGTATTTGCGGGCCGAG. This translates into CASSEGYLRAE. The CDR3 in its entirety is CASSEGYLRAEQYF.

CDR3 loop: CSVMGGYEQYF. The CDR3 bases that were read are TGCAGCGTCATGGGGGGGTACGAG. The rearrangement uses TRBV29-1 and TRBJ2-7, with 7 bases fitting TRBD2. Read sequence stops 3 residues before the CDR3 end, and the germline J gene provides the missing end. This CDR3 comprises 11 residues. V lost 6 bases to trimming and J lost 4 bases; unmatched junction nucleotides: 3. The germline V gene has CDR1 SQVTM and CDR2 ANQGSEA.

Comments on this clone: The read stops 3 residues short of the end of the CDR3; the missing end is completed from the germline J gene. The chain employs TRBV7-9 and TRBJ1-1, with 8 bases lining up with TRBD1. The CDR3 has 13 residues. Germline V CDR1 and CDR2: SEHNR, FQNEAQ (reference sequence). After removal of 6 bases from V and 4 bases from J, the junction contained 4 bases not matched to a gene. The CDR3 DNA, read in part, is TGTGCCAGCAGTTTAACAGGGGGCACTGAA. Protein: CASSLTGGTE. The full CDR3 protein is CASSLTGGTEAFF.

To note about this clone: The CDR3 end is not reached by the read, which stops 3 residues before it; the germline J gene fills it in. The chain recombines TRBV20-1 with TRBJ1-1; D is perhaps TRBD1 (5 bases). CDR1 DFQATT and CDR2 SNEGSKA come from the germline V gene (reference sequence). This CDR3 is built from 15 residues. V was pared by 3 bases and J by 0 bases, with 14 bases between. CDR3 amino acids: CSARGDRRMNTEAFF. The covered CDR3 bases are TGCAGTGCTAGGGGAGACAGACGTATGAACACTGAA.

Partial CDR3 DNA: TGTGCCAGCAGTGCCCGGGACTTCGTCTACGAG. This translates into CASSARDFVYE. Given in full, the CDR3 is CASSARDFVYEQYF. This chain links TRBV2 with TRBJ2-7, with a weak D call TRBD2 (6 bases). The read finishes 3 residues shy of the CDR3 end, and the germline J gene is used to complete it. Germline assignment: CDR1 SNHLY and CDR2 FYNNEI. Between the trimmed V and J ends, which lost 4 bases and 3 bases, there was a span of 13 bases. This CDR3 region has 14 residues.

Of note for this clone: The CDR3 goes on 3 residues after the read ends, and that part is filled in from the germline J gene. V gene TRBV19 combines with J gene TRBJ2-3; possibly TRBD1 for D (6 bases). Between the trimmed V and J ends, which lost 3 bases and 1 base, there was a span of 11 bases. Germline V lookup: CDR1 LNHDA, CDR2 SQIVND (reference sequence). This CDR3 comprises 15 residues. This CDR3 is CASSIKQGGTDTQYF. The DNA read from the CDR3 is TGTGCCAGTAGTATTAAACAGGGTGGCACAGATACG.

Turning to this clone: The read finishes 3 residues shy of the CDR3 end, and the germline J gene is used to complete it. This chain connects TRBV5-1 to TRBJ1-4; D possibly corresponds to TRBD1 (5 bases). This CDR3 has 14 amino acids. Germline V gene sequence: CDR1 SGHRS, CDR2 YFSETQ. Trimming shortened V by 4 bases and J by 4 bases, and 11 bases separated the two germline ends. The CDR3 DNA, read in part, is TGCGCCAGCAGCGACGGGACTTATAATGAAAAA. Translating gives CASSDGTYNEK. The whole CDR3 protein reads CASSDGTYNEKLFF.

Points on this clone: The sequence runs out 3 residues before the end of the CDR3; the remainder is reconstructed from the germline J gene. The rearrangement links TRBV20-1 to TRBJ2-3; TRBD2 matches at 9 bases. This CDR3 spans 14 amino acids. From germline, CDR1 is DFQATT and CDR2 SNEGSKA (reference sequence). The ends lost 3 bases at V and 4 bases at J; junction bases unmatched: 5. CDR3 DNA (partial): TGCAGTGCTAGTACGCGGGGGGGAGCAGATACG. This encodes CSASTRGGADT. The whole CDR3 reads CSASTRGGADTQYF.

With respect to this clone: The missing CDR3 end, 3 residues past where the read stops, is filled in from the germline J gene. This chain connects TRBV7-9 to TRBJ2-1; TRBD1 agrees at 10 bases. Germline CDR1 and CDR2: SEHNR and FQNEAQ (reference sequence). With V trimmed by 6 bases and J by 7 bases, 6 bases remained unmatched. The CDR3 sequence is 14 residues long. Partial CDR3 DNA: TGTGCCAGCAGGCCGGGACAGGGGAAGAATGAG. Amino acids: CASRPGQGKNE. The CDR3 in full is CASRPGQGKNEQFF.

Note on this clone: The CDR3 goes on 3 residues after the read ends, and that part is filled in from the germline J gene. The chain uses TRBV6-2 or TRBV6-3 and TRBJ1-2; 8 bases are a match to TRBD1. Looked up from germline, CDR1 is MNHEY and CDR2 is SVGEGT. With 4 bases clipped from V and 3 bases from J, the junction kept 7 bases outside the gene matches. The CDR3 totals 15 residues. CDR3 residues: CASSSRTGNYYGYTF. The covered CDR3 bases are TGTGCCAGCAGTTCAAGGACAGGGAATTACTATGGC.